The T cell receptor (beta chain) described here comes from a study of T cells expressing NK-cell markers (dated by TCRdb to about 2020). Notes on the research overall: In sorted CD3+CD56+NKG2C+, CD3+CD56+NKG2C- and CD3+CD56-NKG2C+ T-cell subsets from several donors, TCR beta-chain repertoires were profiled. Of the eight sequenced donors, seven were found to be HCMV-seropositive and one was found to be HCMV-seronegative. The study sequenced eight donors, all healthy volunteers chosen at random: three men and five women. Illumina HiSeq 2000/2500, MiSeq or NextSeq was used to sequence libraries as 2 x 150 bp reads.

With regard to this clonotype: Its antigen is still unknown.

To determine HCMV serostatus, a commercial ELISA kit was used to detect HCMV-specific IgG in serum. Peripheral blood mononuclear cells were isolated from blood by Ficoll density gradient centrifugation. The cysteine opens and the phenylalanine closes a CDR3 of 14 amino acids. The coding DNA is unavailable. The paper as a whole reports these results and caveats: In 5 to 7 donors, the dominant CD3+CD56+NKG2C+ clonotypes were found to rank among the top 10 CD8+ clonotypes and to make up about 1.0-7.5% of CD8+ T cells. It remained unclear whether the expanded NKG2C-expressing T cell clones were specific for HCMV antigens. Those dominant clonotypes were again the most abundant among CD3+CD56-NKG2C+ cells in a few donors, at roughly 25-60.1%.

The instrument was an Illumina HiSeq 2000. TCR beta cDNA libraries were made by 5'RACE template switching that added a universal primer site and unique molecular identifiers. cDNA synthesis was primed from the TCR beta constant segment and was followed by two successive PCR amplification steps. The authors' pipeline ran thus. MIGEC was used to demultiplex reads and group reads by UMI, and MiTCR was used to assemble and quantify clonotypes. To exclude erroneous sequences, only TCR cDNA sequences supported by at least two reads were retained. The tcR package was used for downstream repertoire analysis, and clonotypes were matched across fractions by CDR3 nucleotide sequence plus V segment. VDJmatch was used to annotate antigen specificity against VDJdb, with one amino acid substitution in CDR3 allowed. Based on TCRdb reprocessing of the reads, there is one entry per CDR3 protein sequence, and DNA is missing. The authors' filters were not applied to this entry. The sample table records some 140,000 distinct CDR3 sequences. The ten largest clones add up to approximately 35% of the sample.

The TCR was taken from a woman in her 50s in good health. Donor details come from another sample of the same person, matched by shared clones. The rearranged segments are TRBV12-3 or TRBV12-4 and TRBJ1-1. The specimen sequenced was blood T cells: a sorted CD56 or NKG2C T cell subset, CD4+ or CD8+ T cells, or bulk PBMC T cells (not recorded which). The CDR3 corresponds to CASSLSREGTEAFF.